The 11 T cell receptor beta chains below all came from one sample that was sequenced in a study of shared clonotypes between healthy human individuals. The repertoire was sequenced with immunoSEQ multiplex PCR; TCRdb's copy has only in-frame clones and lacks some. The sample consists of around 2,000,000 clones, 95% of them appearing once. The material sequenced was naive CD4+ T cells sorted from blood. Subset described: CD45RA+ positively selected. These receptors originate from a man aged 18 to 29 in good health.

This clone has just one count. Additional DNA sequences in this sample encode the identical CDR3. This chain joins TRBV19 and TRBJ1-5, with D unclear. V dropped 2 bases and J dropped 4 bases, with 3 bases sitting between them. The CDR3 has 12 amino acids. The V gene's germline CDR1 is LNHDA and CDR2 SQIVND (reference sequence). The CDR3: CASSILNQPQHF. The CDR3 DNA reads TGTGCCAGTAGTATATTGAATCAGCCCCAGCATTTT.

The chain carries TRBV6-1 and TRBJ2-2; 7 bases are shared with TRBD1. Germline CDR1 and CDR2: MNHNS and SASEGT. The CDR3 runs 15 residues. V gave up 4 bases and J gave up 5 bases; unmatched junction bases: 7. CDR3 sequence (DNA): TGTGCCAGCAGTGCCGGGACAGTAGGAACCGGGGAGCTGTTTTTT. This gives the protein CASSAGTVGTGELFF.

The chain carries TRBV5-6 and TRBJ1-5; 8 nucleotides align to TRBD1. There are 15 residues in the CDR3. V shed 4 bases, J shed 4 bases, and the junction held 7 bases outside the gene matches. Germline values: CDR1 SGHDT, CDR2 YYEEEE. In nucleotides, the CDR3 is TGTGCCAGCAGCGCCTGGGACAGGACAAATCAGCCCCAGCATTTT. The encoded protein is CASSAWDRTNQPQHF.

V and J are TRBV28 and TRBJ2-7; 8 bases align to TRBD1. CDR1 and CDR2 from the germline V gene are MDHEN and SYDVKM. The V and J ends lost 3 bases and 3 bases, in that order; junction bases with no gene match: 4. The CDR3 spans 14 residues. This CDR3 reads CASSLPGQVYEQYF. The CDR3 coding sequence is TGTGCCAGCAGTTTGCCGGGACAGGTCTACGAGCAGTACTTC. The full variable domain, completed using reference TRBV28 and TRBJ2-7, is DVKVTQSSRYLVKRTGEKVFLECVQDMDHENMFWYRQDPGLGLRLIYFSYDVKMKEKGDIPEGYSVSREKKERFSLILESASTNQTSMYLCASSLPGQVYEQYFGPGTRLTVT.

The chain couples TRBV10-2 to TRBJ2-7; 8 bases are a match to TRBD1. Per the germline V gene, CDR1 is WSHSY and CDR2 is SAAADI. The junction had 5 bases not matched to a gene; V was cut back by 6 bases and J by 7 bases. The CDR3 length is 12 residues. The CDR3 here is CASSQQGEEQYF. The CDR3, as DNA: TGCGCCAGCAGCCAACAGGGGGAAGAGCAGTACTTC.

The V gene is TRBV10-3, the J gene TRBJ1-4; 9 bases line up with TRBD1. CDR3 length: 13 residues. Germline V gene sequence: CDR1 ENHRY, CDR2 SYGVKD. The junction had 9 bases not matched to a gene; V was cut back by 11 bases and J by 8 bases. CDR3 in amino acids: CAVTGGGGEKLFF. CDR3 in DNA: TGTGCCGTAACAGGGGGCGGTGGGGAAAAACTGTTTTTT.

The chain uses TRBV10-3 and TRBJ2-3, with 9 bases matching TRBD1. V lost 6 bases and J lost 5; bases outside the gene matches: 9. The CDR3 is 15 residues long. Germline CDR1 reads ENHRY; CDR2 reads SYGVKD. CDR3 DNA sequence: TGTGCCATCAGCGGTGCGGGGACAGGGAAAGATACGCAGTATTTT. Its translation: CAISGAGTGKDTQYF.

The CDR3 reads CASSLVGTTQETQYF. The CDR3 region has the DNA TGTGCCAGCAGCTTAGTTGGGACTACCCAGGAGACCCAGTACTTC. This chain joins TRBV7-2 and TRBJ2-5; TRBD2 agrees at 7 bases. Germline lookup yields CDR1 SGHTA and CDR2 FQGNSA. V gave up 1 base and J gave up 5 bases; unmatched junction bases: 7. This CDR3 spans 15 amino acids.

The chain couples TRBV2 to TRBJ2-7, with 8 bases fitting TRBD2. V was clipped by 5 bases and J by 2 bases; unmatched bases: 5. The CDR3 totals 14 residues. CDR1 and CDR2 (germline): SNHLY, FYNNEI. This chain's CDR3 is CASSLAGLTYEQYF. The DNA of the CDR3 is TGTGCCAGCAGTCTAGCGGGCCTAACCTACGAGCAGTACTTC. Full variable domain (rest looked up from reference TRBV2 and TRBJ2-7): EPEVTQTPSHQVTQMGQEVILRCVPISNHLYFYWYRQILGQKVEFLVSFYNNEISEKSEIFDDQFSVERPDGSNFTLKIRSTKLEDSAMYFCASSLAGLTYEQYFGPGTRLTVT.

In regard to this clone: This specimen includes other DNA sequences encoding the same CDR3. The genes are TRBV5-1 and TRBJ1-1; tentative D call: TRBD1 (5 bases). CDR1 and CDR2 (germline): SGHRS, YFSETQ. V lost 0 bases and J 4 bases, leaving 10 bases between the germline ends. The CDR3 runs to 14 residues. CDR3 DNA sequence: TGCGCCAGCAGCTTGGCCCCGGGGGTCACTGAAGCTTTCTTT. Residues: CASSLAPGVTEAFF.

The chain is built from TRBV7-2 and TRBJ2-7; TRBD1 aligns across 8 bases. The germline V gene encodes CDR1 SGHTA and CDR2 FQGNSA. The CDR3 contains 15 residues. The ends lost 5 bases at V and 1 base at J; junction bases unmatched: 7. The CDR3 DNA sequence: TGTGCCAGCAGCCCCCGGACAGGGTTGTCCTACGAGCAGTACTTC. Its protein product is CASSPRTGLSYEQYF.